The clone carrying this T cell receptor (beta chain) has more than one count but fewer than ten. Sequencing was performed with immunoSEQ multiplex PCR; in TCRdb, only in-frame clones are kept and a portion is missing. The sample consists of 4,500 to 6,500 clones, about 32% of them appearing once. Labeling with CFSE marked about 200,000 responder cells, which were plated with about 200,000 irradiated, violet-dye-labeled stimulator cells. After the reaction, the investigators sorted the proliferating CFSE-low CD3+CD4+ and CD3+CD8+ responders. The data are from a study of graft-versus-host responses after intestinal transplantation. Study findings and constraints: Recipient marrow showed GvH clones, some seen first in ileum or blood.

The germline CDR1 and CDR2 sequences are MGHRA and YSYEKL. V lost 0 bases and J lost 5, with 25 bases in between. The CDR3 is 19 residues long. This receptor was identified in a human patient who received an intestinal transplant. The sample here was alloreactive CD8+ T cells from a mixed lymphocyte reaction culture, taken before intestinal transplant. Subset given: CFSE-low proliferating T cells sorted from roughly six-day pre-transplant mixed lymphocyte reaction (GvH or HvG direction). V is TRBV4-1 and J is TRBJ1-1; a possible D gene is TRBD1 (5 bases). The CDR3 coding sequence is TGCGCCAGCAGCCAAGAACCCGGAGCCGCTGGGGGGGGAGAAACTGAAGCTTTCTTT. Protein sequence: CASSQEPGAAGGGETEAFF.